Shown below are 7 T cell receptor beta chains from a single sample sequenced in a study of T cells after posttransplantation cyclophosphamide (dated by TCRdb to about 2016). Library method: the immunoSEQ multiplex PCR assay. As stored in TCRdb, this immuneACCESS dataset retains in-frame rearrangements with V and J assigned. A fraction of the clones does not appear; measured against another copy, unresolved V genes explain less than half of the discrepancy, and the remainder lacks a known reason. This sample gives about 28,000 clones in total; around 86% of them show up just once. Of the sample, 2.5% to 4% falls within the top ten clones. The specimen sequenced was PBMCs. Every receptor here comes from a man in his forties or fifties.

The chain is built from TRBV13 and TRBJ2-2, with a possible D match to TRBD2 (5 bases). The length of the CDR3 is 15 residues. With 0 bases removed from V and 4 bases from J, the gap between germline ends came to 9 bases. CDR1 is PRHDT and CDR2 is FYEKMQ in the germline V gene (reference sequence). CDR3: CASSLGSSPTGELFF. In DNA form, the CDR3 reads TGTGCCAGCAGCTTAGGCTCTAGCCCCACCGGGGAGCTGTTTTTT.

The sample holds one count of this clone. The V gene is TRBV7-3, the J gene TRBJ2-1; possibly TRBD2 for D (5 bases). The CDR3 length is 15 residues. Trimming stripped 2 bases from V and 6 bases from J, with 14 bases between. CDR1 is SGHTA and CDR2 is FQGTGA in the germline V gene. CDR3 nucleotide sequence: TGTGCCAGCAGCTTAGTCCCGGGATTAGGCAATGAGCAGTTCTTC. Translating it yields CASSLVPGLGNEQFF. Full variable domain (outside the CDR3, taken from reference TRBV7-3 and TRBJ2-1): GAGVSQTPSNKVTEKGKYVELRCDPISGHTALYWYRQSLGQGPEFLIYFQGTGAADDSGLPNDRFFAVRPEGSVSTLKIQRTERGDSAVYLCASSLVPGLGNEQFFGPGTRLTVL.

This chain links TRBV5-8 with TRBJ2-3; 8 bases are a match to TRBD2. V lost 2 bases to trimming and J lost 6 bases; unmatched junction nucleotides: 5. The CDR3 runs to 14 residues. Germline V gene sequence: CDR1 SGHTS, CDR2 YDEGEE. The CDR3 DNA is TGTGCCAGCAGCTTCGGGGGGGTCAGGGATACGCAGTATTTT. This codes for CASSFGGVRDTQYF.

This chain links TRBV19 with TRBJ1-2; tentatively, D is TRBD1 (6 bases). V was shortened by 7 bases and J by 4 bases, with 13 bases between the two germline ends. Germline lookup yields CDR1 LNHDA and CDR2 SQIVND (reference sequence). The CDR3 is 13 amino acids. The CDR3 nucleotides read TGTGCCAGTAACAGGGCGGAAGGCTATGGCTACACCTTC. This encodes CASNRAEGYGYTF.

This chain uses TRBV30 with TRBJ1-3; D remains unclear. This CDR3 is 14 amino acids long. The germline V gene has CDR1 GTSNPN and CDR2 SVGIG (reference sequence). V lost 3 bases to trimming and J lost 0 bases, with 9 bases between them. CDR3 coding DNA: TGTGCCTGGAGCCTCGTCCCCTCTGGAAACACCATATATTTT. It translates to CAWSLVPSGNTIYF.

The J gene is TRBJ2-7, the V gene TRBV2, with TRBD1 matching over 8 bases. There are 14 residues in the CDR3. Germline V gene lookup returns CDR1 SNHLY and CDR2 FYNNEI. The V and J ends lost 7 bases and 3 bases, in that order; junction bases with no gene match: 8. The CDR3 nucleotides are TGTGCCAGCACAGTGACAGGGGCGATCTACGAGCAGTACTTC. Translation: CASTVTGAIYEQYF.

V gene TRBV29-1 combines with J gene TRBJ2-3; 7 bases align to TRBD2. The CDR3 extends over 14 amino acids. Germline V gene data show CDR1 as SQVTM and CDR2 as ANQGSEA. Losses at the gene ends were 4 bases for V and 4 bases for J; bases not matched to a gene: 8. The CDR3 sequence is CSVGGGLGADTQYF. The CDR3 DNA is TGCAGCGTTGGGGGGGGGTTGGGGGCAGATACGCAGTATTTT.